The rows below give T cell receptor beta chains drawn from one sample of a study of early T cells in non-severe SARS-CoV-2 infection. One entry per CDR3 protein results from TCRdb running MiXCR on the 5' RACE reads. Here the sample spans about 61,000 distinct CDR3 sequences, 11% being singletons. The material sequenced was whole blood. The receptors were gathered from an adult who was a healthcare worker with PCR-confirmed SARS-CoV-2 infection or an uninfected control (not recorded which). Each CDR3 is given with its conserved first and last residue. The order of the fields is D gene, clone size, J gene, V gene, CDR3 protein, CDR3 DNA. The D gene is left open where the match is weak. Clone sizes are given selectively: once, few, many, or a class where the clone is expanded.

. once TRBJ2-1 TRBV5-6 CASRKVGFNEQFF TGTGCCAGCCGGAAGGTGGGTTTCAATGAGCAGTTCTTC
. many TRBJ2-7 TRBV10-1 CASSESGSSYEQYF TGCGCCAGCAGTGAGTCTGGGAGCTCCTACGAGCAGTACTTC
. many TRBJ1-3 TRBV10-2 CASRTDSGNTIYF TGCGCCAGCAGGACTGACTCTGGAAACACCATATATTTT
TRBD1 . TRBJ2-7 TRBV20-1 CSARDRTGLYEQYF TGCAGTGCTAGAGACCGGACAGGCCTCTACGAGCAGTACTTC
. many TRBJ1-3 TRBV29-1 CSVVAGGNTIYF TGCAGCGTTGTGGCCGGCGGAAACACCATATATTTT
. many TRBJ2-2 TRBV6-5 CASSPDRPGELFF TGTGCCAGCAGCCCAGACAGACCCGGGGAGCTGTTTTTT
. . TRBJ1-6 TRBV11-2 CASSLERSSPLHF TGTGCCAGCAGCTTAGAGCGGAGTTCACCCCTCCACTTT
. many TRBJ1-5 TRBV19 CASSTLGGAEGPQHF TGTGCCAGTAGTACCCTAGGTGGGGCGGAGGGGCCCCAGCATTTT
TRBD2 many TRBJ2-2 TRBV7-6 CASSSLAGVDTGELFF TGTGCCAGCAGCTCCCTAGCGGGGGTCGACACCGGGGAGCTGTTTTTT
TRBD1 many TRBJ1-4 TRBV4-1 CASSQLGQGWTNEKLFF TGCGCCAGCAGCCAGCTTGGACAGGGTTGGACTAATGAAAAACTGTTTTTT
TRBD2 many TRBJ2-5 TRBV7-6 CASSGNSGGQETQYF TGTGCCAGCAGCGGAAATAGCGGGGGACAAGAGACCCAGTACTTC
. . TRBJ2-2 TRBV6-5 CASSYASGGGSTGELFF TGTGCCAGCAGTTACGCGTCAGGTGGAGGTTCCACCGGGGAGCTGTTTTTT
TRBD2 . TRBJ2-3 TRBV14 CASGGGGSTDTQYF TGTGCCAGCGGTGGCGGGGGATCCACAGATACGCAGTATTTT
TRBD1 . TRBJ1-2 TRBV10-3 CAISADRGYGYTF TGTGCCATCAGCGCTGACAGGGGTTACGGCTACACCTTC
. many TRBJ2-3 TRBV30 CVQNPTGTDTQYF TGTGTCCAAAACCCAACGGGCACAGATACGCAGTATTTT
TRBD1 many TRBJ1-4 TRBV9 CASSPGQNGFNEKLFF TGTGCCAGCAGCCCGGGACAGAACGGCTTTAATGAAAAACTGTTTTTT
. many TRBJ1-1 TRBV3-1 CASSQQGRGMNTEAFF TGTGCCAGCAGCCAACAAGGGCGCGGAATGAACACTGAAGCTTTCTTT
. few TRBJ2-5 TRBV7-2 CASSKGPAQETQYF TGTGCCAGCAGCAAGGGTCCGGCCCAAGAGACCCAGTACTTC
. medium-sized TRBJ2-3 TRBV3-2 CASSQDEGSLVTDTQYF TGTGCCAGCAGCCAAGATGAGGGCAGTCTCGTCACAGATACGCAGTATTTT
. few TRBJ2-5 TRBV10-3 CAISEGLSETQYF TGTGCCATCAGTGAAGGACTCTCAGAGACCCAGTACTTC
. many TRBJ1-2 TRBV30 CAWNHKNSNYGYTF TGTGCCTGGAATCACAAGAATTCTAACTATGGCTACACCTTC
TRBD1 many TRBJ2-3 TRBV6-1 CASKAPRGHTDTQYF TGTGCCAGCAAAGCCCCTAGGGGGCACACAGATACGCAGTATTTT
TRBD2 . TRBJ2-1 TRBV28 CASSLRGGMDEQFF TGTGCCAGCAGTTTAAGGGGAGGGATGGATGAGCAGTTCTTC
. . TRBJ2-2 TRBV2 CASRQTGITNTGELFF TGTGCCAGCAGGCAAACAGGGATAACGAACACCGGGGAGCTGTTTTTT
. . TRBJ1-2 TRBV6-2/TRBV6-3 CASSYASGAYYGYTF TGTGCCAGCAGTTACGCCTCCGGGGCCTACTATGGCTACACCTTC
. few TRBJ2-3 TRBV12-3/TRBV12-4 CASSLSFWAGGPLTDTQYF TGTGCCAGCAGTTTGTCCTTCTGGGCCGGCGGACCGCTCACAGATACGCAGTATTTT
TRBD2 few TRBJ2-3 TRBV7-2 CASSQRTSGVSSTDTQYF TGTGCCAGCAGTCAGAGGACTAGCGGGGTCTCTAGCACAGATACGCAGTATTTT
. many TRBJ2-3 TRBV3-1 CASSQRTTEPTNTQYF TGTGCCAGCAGCCAAAGGACTACCGAACCAACCAATACGCAGTATTTT
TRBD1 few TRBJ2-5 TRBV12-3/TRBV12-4 CASSFMLGRGHAETQYF TGTGCCAGCAGTTTCATGTTGGGCAGGGGGCACGCAGAGACCCAGTACTTC
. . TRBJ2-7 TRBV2 CATKLSYEQYF TGTGCCACCAAGTTAAGTTACGAGCAGTACTTC
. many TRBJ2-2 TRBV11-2 CASSFGRSGELFF TGTGCCAGCAGCTTCGGACGGAGCGGGGAGCTGTTTTTT
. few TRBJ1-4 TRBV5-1 CASSPGEIAAANEKLFF TGCGCCAGCAGCCCAGGGGAGATAGCGGCGGCTAATGAAAAACTGTTTTTT
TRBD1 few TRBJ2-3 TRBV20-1 CSAGVGQPFSDTQYF TGCAGTGCGGGGGTGGGACAGCCCTTTTCAGATACGCAGTATTTT
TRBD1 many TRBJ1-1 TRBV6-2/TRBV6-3 CASSYPGQGIVDTEAFF TGTGCCAGCAGTTATCCGGGACAGGGGATTGTTGACACTGAAGCTTTCTTT
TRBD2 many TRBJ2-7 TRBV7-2 CASSPTSGGASYEQYF TGTGCCAGCAGCCCGACTAGCGGGGGGGCCTCCTACGAGCAGTACTTC
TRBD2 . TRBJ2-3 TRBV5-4 CASSLREALTDTQYF TGTGCCAGCAGCTTGCGGGAGGCCCTCACAGATACGCAGTATTTT
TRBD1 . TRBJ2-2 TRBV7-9 CASSSGTGRAGELFF TGTGCCAGCAGCTCCGGGACAGGGAGGGCCGGGGAGCTGTTTTTT
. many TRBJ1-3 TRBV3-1 CASSRKAGYGNTIYF TGTGCCAGCAGCCGTAAGGCAGGGTATGGAAACACCATATATTTT
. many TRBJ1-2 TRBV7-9 CASSHLVQGIFRGYTF TGTGCCAGCAGCCACTTGGTACAGGGAATTTTTCGAGGCTACACCTTC
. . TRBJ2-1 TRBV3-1 CASSPDWSNNEQFF TGTGCCAGCAGCCCGGACTGGTCCAACAATGAGCAGTTCTTC